These 24 T cell receptor beta chains share one sample of origin, sequenced in a study of regulatory T cells in long-lasting Graves disease. Relying on iRepertoire HTBI primers and Arm-PCR of CDR3 regions, the team built TCR beta libraries. MiXCR, run by TCRdb on the multiplex PCR reads, gives a single entry per CDR3 protein. The repertoire holds 250,000 to 300,000 distinct CDR3 sequences, with about 20% as singletons. This sample's time point: newly diagnosed GD, antithyroid drugs for less than 3 months. The TCR library was made from RNA that had been extracted from PBMCs in TRIzol. The same specimen was also included in a second study, on T cells in Graves' hyperthyroidism and ophthalmopathy.

The sample in question was peripheral blood mononuclear cells (PBMCs), obtained at new diagnosis, from a patient treated with antithyroid drugs. These receptors all stem from a woman under 40 with Graves disease.

This clonotype showed up just a few times. V is TRBV12-3 or TRBV12-4 and J is TRBJ1-3; possible D gene TRBD1, 5 bases. There are 15 residues in the CDR3. V was trimmed by 5 bases and J by 0 bases, leaving 11 bases between them. The CDR3 loop reads CASSRGHLSGNTIYF. CDR3 DNA sequence: TGTGCCAGCAGTCGTGGACATCTCTCTGGAAACACCATATATTTT.

This clonotype has a count of ten or more. The V call is TRBV3-1, the J call TRBJ1-1; 7 positions agree with TRBD1. In germline, CDR1 is LGHDT, CDR2 YNNKEL (reference sequence). CDR3 size: 14 residues. V dropped 7 bases and J dropped 1; count of bases not matched to a gene: 6. CDR3 sequence reads: CASTGTDSNTEAFF. In nucleotides, the CDR3 is TGTGCCAGCACCGGGACAGATTCGAACACTGAAGCTTTCTTT.

The V gene is TRBV5-1, the J gene TRBJ2-1, with D perhaps TRBD2 (6 bases). The CDR3 runs 15 residues. V lost 2 bases to trimming and J lost 5 bases, with 14 bases between them. In germline, CDR1 is SGHRS, CDR2 YFSETQ. CDR3 residues: CASSFLRDGNNEQFF. The CDR3 DNA reads TGCGCCAGCAGCTTTTTGCGGGACGGTAACAATGAGCAGTTCTTC.

With respect to this clonotype: Possible read error: a much larger clone is one base away. V is TRBV29-1 and J is TRBJ2-1; D gene uncertain. The CDR3 length is 13 residues. Per the germline V gene, CDR1 is SQVTM and CDR2 is ANQGSEA. CDR3 sequence (DNA): TGCAGCATTGAAGGTACCGTCGGCAATGAGCAGTTCTTC. It is translated as CSIEGTVGNEQFF.

A remark on this clonotype: One base away lies a much larger clone, so this may be a sequencing read error. The chain is built from TRBV10-3 and TRBJ2-5; D gene unclear. Germline CDR1 reads ENHRY; CDR2 reads SYGVKD. This CDR3 contains 14 residues. V lost 6 bases, J lost 0 bases, and 11 bases lay in between. The DNA of the CDR3 is TGTGCCATCAGCAATGACGGTGACCAAGAGACCCAGTACTTC. This codes for CAISNDGDQETQYF.

This clonotype was observed many times. The chain employs TRBV25-1 and TRBJ1-2, with unresolved D. The germline V gene encodes CDR1 MGHDK and CDR2 SYGVNS. The CDR3 is 13 amino acids. Trimming stripped 4 bases from V and 2 bases from J, with 8 bases between. The CDR3 nucleotides are TGTGCCAGCAGTGGGGCGGAGAACTATGGCTACACCTTC. Encoded protein: CASSGAENYGYTF.

This clonotype was detected a few times. This rearrangement joins TRBV25-1 to TRBJ1-2, with unresolved D. Germline values: CDR1 MGHDK, CDR2 SYGVNS. The CDR3 totals 13 residues. The ends were cut back, 5 bases at V and 6 bases at J, with 13 bases in the middle. The CDR3: CASSTGSVNGYTF. The CDR3 bases are TGTGCCAGCAGTACGGGATCGGTAAATGGCTACACCTTC.

The V gene is TRBV4-2, the J gene TRBJ2-2; D could derive from TRBD1 or TRBD2 (7 bases each). Germline loops: CDR1 LGHNA, CDR2 YNFKEQ. V shed 0 bases and J shed 3 bases, with 17 bases lying between them. The CDR3 contains 18 residues. The CDR3 loop reads CASSQEKRGQGDTGELFF. CDR3 sequence (DNA): TGTGCCAGCAGCCAAGAAAAGCGGGGTCAGGGGGACACCGGGGAGCTGTTTTTT.

This clonotype appeared many times. The chain joins TRBV7-3 to TRBJ2-1, with 7 bases that match TRBD1. Looked up from germline, CDR1 is SGHTA and CDR2 is FQGTGA. V lost 1 base and J lost 7; bases outside the gene matches: 16. This CDR3 comprises 18 residues. The CDR3 loop is CASSLRLYSGTEANEQFF. CDR3 sequence (DNA): TGTGCCAGCAGCTTAAGACTTTACTCCGGGACAGAAGCTAATGAGCAGTTCTTC.

About this clonotype itself: A far larger clone is one base from this, pointing to a likely read error. This chain joins TRBV3-1 and TRBJ2-1; TRBD2 matches 9 bases. The tail of the sequence fits TRBJ2-7 better, so the J call may be wrong. Germline V CDR1 and CDR2: LGHDT, YNNKEL (reference sequence). The CDR3 loop spans 14 amino acids. The CDR3 loop reads CASSQTRTSEEQYF. The CDR3 DNA reads as TGTGCCAGCAGCCAAACTAGGACTAGCGAGGAGCAGTACTTC.

This chain connects TRBV12-3 or TRBV12-4 to TRBJ2-1; 9 bases are shared with TRBD1. This CDR3 has 16 amino acids. Trimming cost V 6 bases and J 6 bases; bases outside gene matches: 12. The CDR3 loop reads CASSWTPGQGGNEQFF. The CDR3 nucleotides read TGTGCCAGCAGCTGGACCCCGGGACAGGGCGGCAATGAGCAGTTCTTC.

J is TRBJ1-4 and V is TRBV19; D not resolved. The CDR3 is 15 residues long. Per the germline V gene, CDR1 is LNHDA and CDR2 is SQIVND (reference sequence). With 5 bases removed from V and 4 bases from J, the gap between germline ends came to 14 bases. In DNA, the CDR3 is TGTGCCAGTAGTGCCAGCTTCGCGCTTAATGAAAAACTGTTTTTT. This translates into CASSASFALNEKLFF.

This clonotype was picked up many times. This chain links TRBV7-9 with TRBJ2-7; maybe TRBD1 (6 bases). With 5 bases removed from V and 1 base from J, the gap between germline ends came to 15 bases. CDR3 length equals 15 residues. CDR1 and CDR2 from the germline V gene are SEHNR and FQNEAQ (reference sequence). The CDR3 DNA reads as TGTGCCAGCAGCAAAGAGGGGGTGGTATCCTACGAGCAGTACTTC. Its protein is CASSKEGVVSYEQYF.

The table lists this clonotype with a few counts. This may arise from a read error, as a much more abundant clone is one base away. The V and J genes are TRBV7-9 and TRBJ1-4; D is possibly TRBD1 (5 bases). The CDR3 runs 15 residues. From germline, CDR1 is SEHNR and CDR2 FQNEAQ (reference sequence). The CDR3 DNA is TGTGCCAGCAGCTTACTGCGGGGCCGTAATGAAGAACTGTTTTTT. This encodes CASSLLRGRNEELFF.

This clonotype was observed many times. The rearrangement joins TRBV11-2 to TRBJ2-7; D perhaps matches TRBD2 (6 bases). This CDR3 region has 16 residues. CDR1 and CDR2 from the germline V gene are SGHAT and FQNNGV. V was trimmed by 5 bases and J by 3 bases, leaving 20 bases between them. The CDR3 region is CASSPLARSGSYEQYF. The DNA for the CDR3 is TGTGCCAGCAGCCCGCTAGCGAGGTCAGGGAGCTACGAGCAGTACTTC.

This clonotype was found many times. The J gene is TRBJ1-2, the V gene TRBV2; 7 positions agree with TRBD1. Per the germline V gene, CDR1 is SNHLY and CDR2 is FYNNEI. The CDR3 loop spans 15 amino acids. The V and J ends lost 7 bases and 4 bases, in that order; junction bases with no gene match: 12. The CDR3 DNA sequence: TGTGCCAGCAATATAGGACAGGTCGCGTCCTATGGCTACACCTTC. Translating it yields CASNIGQVASYGYTF.

The rearrangement uses TRBV20-1 and TRBJ2-1; D is uncertain. Trimming cost V 0 bases and J 4 bases, with 13 bases left between them. This CDR3 has 15 residues. Per the germline V gene, CDR1 is DFQATT and CDR2 is SNEGSKA (reference sequence). The CDR3 spells CSARDLNVVYNEQFF. CDR3 bases: TGCAGTGCTAGAGATCTCAATGTCGTTTACAATGAGCAGTTCTTC.

As to this clonotype: One end of the junction does not line up with germline, which may come from a read error. The chain combines TRBV5-1 with TRBJ2-7, with unresolved D. The CDR3 has 13 amino acids. CDR1 SGHRS and CDR2 YFSETQ come from the germline V gene. The CDR3 DNA sequence: TGCGCCGGCAGCCGGACCGCCAGCGACGAGCAGTACTTC. Residues: CAGSRTASDEQYF.

This clonotype showed up many times. The V and J genes are TRBV12-3 or TRBV12-4 and TRBJ1-2; D uncertain. V was cut by 4 bases and J by 4 bases, with 7 bases left in between. CDR3 length: 12 amino acids. Written as DNA, the CDR3 is TGTGCCAGCAGTTCCGGACCCTATGGCTACACCTTC. Translation gives CASSSGPYGYTF.

This clonotype was observed at least ten times. V and J are TRBV18 and TRBJ1-4; D ambiguous. The CDR3 runs 15 residues. CDR1 and CDR2 from the germline V gene are KGHSH and LQKENI. V lost 2 bases and J 1 base, leaving 8 bases between the germline ends. CDR3 sequence (DNA): TGTGCCAGCTCACCAACGGCCGAAACTAATGAAAAACTGTTTTTT. As protein: CASSPTAETNEKLFF.

As regards this clonotype: With only one base between it and a far larger clone, this is likely a read error. This is likely a read error, given that the CDR3 carries no conserved phenylalanine or tryptophan at its end. This chain connects TRBV2 to TRBJ2-1; tentatively, D is TRBD2 (6 bases). CDR1 SNHLY and CDR2 FYNNEI come from the germline V gene. The CDR3 has 13 amino acids. The CDR3 DNA sequence: TGCGCCAGCAGCCCTCGGGAGAGCTTGGAGCAGTTCTCC. It is translated as CASSPRESLEQFS.

This clonotype was observed at least ten times. The CDR3 nucleotides are TGTGCCAGCTCACCACGAGACAGGGCGGGCACTGAAGCTTTCTTT. Translated, it gives CASSPRDRAGTEAFF. The chain employs TRBV18 and TRBJ1-1; 7 positions match TRBD1. V trimming: 1 base; J trimming: 4 bases; junction bases outside the gene matches: 6. Germline V gene data show CDR1 as KGHSH and CDR2 as LQKENI. CDR3 length equals 15 residues.

The chain is built from TRBV4-2 and TRBJ1-2; D gene ambiguous. Deletions cut 0 bases from V and 1 base from J, with 9 bases between. Per the germline V gene, CDR1 is LGHNA and CDR2 is YNFKEQ. The CDR3 contains 15 residues. The CDR3 DNA reads TGTGCCAGCAGCCAAGATTTTCGGAATAACTATGGCTACACCTTC. Translation gives CASSQDFRNNYGYTF.

The table lists this clonotype with many counts. The rearrangement uses TRBV18 and TRBJ2-5, with 9 bases lining up with TRBD1. The CDR3 covers 15 residues. The germline V gene has CDR1 KGHSH and CDR2 LQKENI. V dropped 6 bases and J dropped 4; count of bases not matched to a gene: 9. The CDR3 reads CASSPGTGRLETQYF. CDR3 nucleotides: TGTGCCAGCTCTCCCGGGACAGGGAGGTTAGAGACCCAGTACTTC.